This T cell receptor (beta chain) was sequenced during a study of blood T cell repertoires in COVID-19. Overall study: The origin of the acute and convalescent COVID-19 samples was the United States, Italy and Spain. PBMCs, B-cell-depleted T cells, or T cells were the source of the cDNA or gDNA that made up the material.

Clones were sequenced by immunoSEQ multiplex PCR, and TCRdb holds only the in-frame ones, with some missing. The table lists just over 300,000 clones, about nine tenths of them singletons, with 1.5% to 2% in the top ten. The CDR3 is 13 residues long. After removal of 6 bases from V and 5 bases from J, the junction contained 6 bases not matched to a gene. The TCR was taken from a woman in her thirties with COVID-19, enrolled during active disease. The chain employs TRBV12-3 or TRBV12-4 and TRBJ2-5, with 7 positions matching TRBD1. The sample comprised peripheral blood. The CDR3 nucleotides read TGTGCCAGCAGGAGGGGGCTTATGGAGACCCAGTACTTC. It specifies CASRRGLMETQYF.